One and the same sample provided the 4 T cell receptor beta chains below, sequenced in a study of post-analysis software for immune sequencing data. Study results and limitations: Included in a set of a few TRBV segments more frequent in patients than controls were TRBV5-6, TRBV5-1 and TRBV20-1.

These receptors' targets are unknown. The TCR beta cDNA libraries contained unique molecular identifiers. A single record per CDR3 protein comes from TCRdb applying MiXCR to the PCR reads. Among 650,000 to 900,000 distinct CDR3 sequences listed, 40% to 55% were seen once. The sequenced sample consisted of blood. These receptors all come from a girl aged 5-17 years with multiple sclerosis.

The CDR3 loop is CASSLYPEQFF. In DNA, the CDR3 is TGTGCCAGCAGTTTGTACCCTGAGCAGTTCTTC. The chain is built from TRBV12-3 or TRBV12-4 and TRBJ2-1; no reliable D call. Trimming took 3 bases from V and 9 from J, leaving 6 bases between them. This CDR3 region has 11 residues.

This chain joins TRBV6-5 and TRBJ1-1; TRBD1 aligns across 9 bases. The J segment lost 6 bases and the V segment lost 10 bases, leaving 9 bases of the junction unmatched. The CDR3 length is 13 residues. The germline V gene has CDR1 MNHEY and CDR2 SVGAGI. DNA for the CDR3: TGTGCCACCCGGGACAGGGAGCGGGCTGAAGCTTTCTTT. Translated: CATRDRERAEAFF.

CDR3 in DNA: TGTGCCATCAGGCCCTTGGGGGGGAGTACCTACAATGAGCAGTTCTTC. Translation gives CAIRPLGGSTYNEQFF. The genes are TRBV10-3 and TRBJ2-1, with TRBD2 identical over 7 bases. The CDR3 contains 16 residues. Germline V gene data show CDR1 as ENHRY and CDR2 as SYGVKD. The trim removed 6 bases at V and 2 bases at J, leaving 10 bases unmatched.

This sequence joins TRBV6-5 and TRBJ1-1; tentative D call: TRBD1 (6 bases). The CDR3 totals 12 residues. Deletions cut 2 bases from V and 9 bases from J, with 10 bases between. Germline CDR1 MNHEY, CDR2 SVGAGI. The CDR3 region has the DNA TGTGCCAGCAGTTACCGGCAGGGGCAAGCTTTCTTT. Its translation: CASSYRQGQAFF.